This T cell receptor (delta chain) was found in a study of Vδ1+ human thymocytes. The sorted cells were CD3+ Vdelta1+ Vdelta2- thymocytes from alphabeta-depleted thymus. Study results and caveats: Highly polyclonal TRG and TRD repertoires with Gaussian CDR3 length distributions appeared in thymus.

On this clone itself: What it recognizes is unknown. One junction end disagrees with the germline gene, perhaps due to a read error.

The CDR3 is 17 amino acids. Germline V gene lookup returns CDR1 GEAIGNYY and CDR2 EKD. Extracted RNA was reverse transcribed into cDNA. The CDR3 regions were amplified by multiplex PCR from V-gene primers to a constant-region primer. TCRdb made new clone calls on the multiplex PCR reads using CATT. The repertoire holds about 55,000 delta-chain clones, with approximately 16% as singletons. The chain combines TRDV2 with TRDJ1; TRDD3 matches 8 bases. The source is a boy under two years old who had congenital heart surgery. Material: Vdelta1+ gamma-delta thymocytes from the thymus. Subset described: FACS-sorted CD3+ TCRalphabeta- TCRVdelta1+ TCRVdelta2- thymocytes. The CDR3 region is CACDTFGGSEYTGKLIF. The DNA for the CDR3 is TGTGCCTGTGACACGTTTGGGGGATCGGAGTACACCGGTAAACTCATCTTT.